This T cell receptor beta chain was captured by sequencing in a study of long-term antiretroviral therapy in people with HIV. The V and J ends lost 4 bases and 5 bases respectively, with 12 bases between them. This CDR3 comprises 14 residues. Germline CDR1 is SGDLS and CDR2 is YYNGEE. This clone appeared a single time. What it binds is not known. It was version v3.0 of the immunoSEQ assay that was run at survey level. The method was immunoSEQ multiplex PCR; TCRdb's version includes in-frame clones alone and lacks a portion of them. The table has under 40,000 clones, roughly 82% seen once. Study-level results: Post-ART diversity increased but stayed below transplant donor controls. Whereas controls had wider CDR3 length ranges, HIV repertoires had narrower ones.

The sample was unsorted PBMCs, taken 0.3 years after starting antiretroviral therapy. The receptor comes from a man between 18 and 35 years old with HIV. This rearrangement joins TRBV9 to TRBJ1-4; weak D call: TRBD1 (5 bases). The CDR3: CASSRGGINEKLFF. CDR3 DNA: TGTGCCAGCAGCCGGGGGGGGATCAATGAAAAACTGTTTTTT.